The 30 T cell receptor beta chains in this list originate from one sample, sequenced in a study of T cells in Graves' hyperthyroidism and ophthalmopathy. What was amplified from RNA transcripts were TCR beta CDR3 regions. HTBI primers were employed in a first-round RT-PCR of the TCR CDR3. TCRdb passed the multiplex PCR reads through MiXCR, listing each CDR3 protein once. The table includes about 200,000 distinct CDR3 sequences, 18% detected once. Sequenced sample: blood. The receptors derive from a man in his forties with Graves' hyperthyroidism.

There are many counts of this clonotype. CDR3 in amino acids: CSARGTDTWSVNEQFF. The CDR3, as DNA: TGCAGTGCTAGGGGGACGGACACCTGGTCGGTCAATGAGCAGTTCTTC. The V and J genes are TRBV20-1 and TRBJ2-1; either TRBD1 or TRBD2 may fit D (5 bases each). V was pared by 3 bases and J by 6 bases, with 21 bases between. The CDR3 consists of 16 residues. The germline V gene has CDR1 DFQATT and CDR2 SNEGSKA (reference sequence).

This clonotype was counted only a few times. This sequence joins TRBV5-1 and TRBJ1-6, with D hard to call. Germline V lookup: CDR1 SGHRS, CDR2 YFSETQ. Deletions cut 1 base from V and 10 bases from J, with 12 bases between. This CDR3 spans 14 amino acids. The CDR3 spells CASSLTEGGSPLHF. In DNA form, the CDR3 reads TGCGCCAGCAGCTTGACGGAGGGCGGATCACCCCTCCACTTT.

For this clonotype: A read error is possible here, since a much larger clone lies one base away. The genes are TRBV11-1 and TRBJ2-1; D might be TRBD2 (5 bases). Trimming took 4 bases from V and 2 from J, leaving 15 bases between them. The CDR3 totals 16 residues. Germline values: CDR1 SGHAT, CDR2 FQDESV (reference sequence). The CDR3 DNA sequence: TGTGCCAGCAGCTCAGGACTCCCTTTCCCCTACAATGAGCAGTTCTTC. It is translated as CASSSGLPFPYNEQFF.

The rearrangement joins TRBV7-3 to TRBJ2-3; 9 nucleotides line up with TRBD1. This CDR3 has 15 amino acids. Per the germline V gene, CDR1 is SGHTA and CDR2 is FQGTGA. V shed 6 bases and J 3 bases; nucleotides not matched to a gene: 7. CDR3 DNA: TGTGCCAGCAGACTTACAGGGGGCGCGACAGATACGCAGTATTTT. This encodes CASRLTGGATDTQYF.

To note about this clonotype: At one boundary the junction diverges from the germline segment, which might be a read error. The gene calls are TRBV11-2 and TRBJ2-5; D could derive from TRBD1 or TRBD2 (5 bases each). Germline CDR1 and CDR2: SGHAT and FQNNGV. CDR3 length: 15 residues. The CDR3 bases are TGTGCCAGCAGATTCGATTTCGACGCCAGGGAGACACAGTACTTC. Its translation: CASRFDFDARETQYF.

This clonotype was detected many times. The V call is TRBV5-1, the J call TRBJ1-5; a possible D gene is TRBD1 (6 bases). CDR1 and CDR2 from the germline V gene are SGHRS and YFSETQ. Trimming pared 0 bases from V and 9 bases from J, leaving 10 bases between. The CDR3 covers 13 residues. This chain's CDR3 is CASSLEGGPPQHF. DNA of the CDR3: TGCGCCAGCAGCTTGGAAGGGGGACCGCCCCAGCATTTT.

This clonotype was counted a few times. The germline gene is not matched at one end of the junction; a read error may be the cause. The chain couples TRBV2 to TRBJ1-2; the match to TRBD1 covers 9 bases. The CDR3 is 14 amino acids. CDR1 is SNHLY and CDR2 is FYNNEI in the germline V gene. This CDR3 reads CASTEQGADYGYTF. As DNA, the CDR3 is TGTGCCAGCACTGAACAGGGGGCGGACTATGGCTACACCTTC.

Only a few counts were recorded for this clonotype. V and J are TRBV9 and TRBJ2-1, with D unresolved. V was cut by 2 bases and J by 4 bases, with 4 bases left in between. Per germline, CDR1 SGDLS and CDR2 YYNGEE. This CDR3 is 12 amino acids long. CDR3 in DNA: TGTGCCAGCAGCGTGGGATACAATGAGCAGTTCTTC. Amino acids: CASSVGYNEQFF.

This clonotype has more than one count but fewer than ten. V and J are TRBV7-2 and TRBJ1-4, with a weak D call TRBD1 (6 bases). With 4 bases removed from V and 10 bases from J, the gap between germline ends came to 19 bases. CDR1 is SGHTA, CDR2 FQGNSA, per germline. There are 15 residues in the CDR3. The CDR3 reads CASSSIGGTPRKLFF. The CDR3 DNA sequence: TGTGCCAGCAGCTCCATAGGGGGGACCCCGAGAAAACTGTTTTTT.

This clonotype was observed many times. The chain uses TRBV5-1 and TRBJ1-5; no clear D. Germline assignment: CDR1 SGHRS and CDR2 YFSETQ. V lost 0 bases to trimming and J lost 6 bases, with 10 bases between them. CDR3 length equals 14 residues. In nucleotides, the CDR3 is TGCGCCAGCAGCTTGGCTGGGAACAGTCAGCCCCAGCATTTT. Protein product: CASSLAGNSQPQHF.

This clonotype was picked up a small number of times. The chain uses TRBV19 and TRBJ2-7, with D perhaps assigned TRBD1 or TRBD2 (5 bases each). V lost 5 bases and J 1 base, leaving 12 bases between the germline ends. Germline V lookup: CDR1 LNHDA, CDR2 SQIVND (reference sequence). The CDR3 length is 14 residues. The CDR3 sequence is CASSVSGTSYEQYF. As DNA, the CDR3 is TGTGCCAGTAGTGTATCCGGGACGTCCTACGAGCAGTACTTC.

This clonotype was counted at least ten times. The CDR3 nucleotides read TGCGCCAGCAGCTTGGGGGGCCAGGATGAGCAGTTCTTC. Amino acids: CASSLGGQDEQFF. V and J are TRBV5-1 and TRBJ2-1; D is possibly TRBD1 (5 bases). Trimming removed 0 bases at V and 8 bases at J, with 9 bases between. Germline lookup yields CDR1 SGHRS and CDR2 YFSETQ. This CDR3 is 13 amino acids long.

This clonotype was seen at least ten times. This rearrangement joins TRBV15 to TRBJ2-5; 13 nucleotides match TRBD2. From germline, CDR1 is LNHNV and CDR2 YYDKDF (reference sequence). Trimming at V came to 5 bases and at J to 1 base, leaving 4 bases not matched to a gene. This CDR3 comprises 16 residues. CDR3 protein: CATSPGLAGAQETQYF. Written as DNA, the CDR3 is TGTGCCACCAGCCCTGGACTAGCGGGGGCCCAAGAGACCCAGTACTTC.

The chain recombines TRBV2 with TRBJ2-1; TRBD2 might be the D (7 bases). Per the germline V gene, CDR1 is SNHLY and CDR2 is FYNNEI. V was shortened by 6 bases and J by 8 bases, with 23 bases between the two germline ends. This CDR3 spans 16 amino acids. This chain's CDR3 is CASSPWGGPPGDEQFF. The CDR3, as DNA: TGTGCCAGCAGCCCCTGGGGAGGGCCCCCAGGGGATGAGCAGTTCTTC.

This chain uses TRBV5-4 with TRBJ2-7; possible D gene TRBD1, 7 bases. The germline gives CDR1 SGHNT, CDR2 YYREEE (reference sequence). The CDR3 contains 15 residues. The V and J ends lost 3 bases and 4 bases respectively, with 17 bases between them. In DNA form, the CDR3 reads TGTGCCAGCAGCTCCCGGGACAGTGGGGGGTACGAGCAGTACTTC. It specifies CASSSRDSGGYEQYF.

Many counts were recorded for this clonotype. The V call is TRBV11-1, the J call TRBJ2-1; TRBD2 matches at 13 bases. Unmatched junction bases numbered 9, after V lost 5 bases and J lost 8 bases. CDR1 and CDR2 from the germline V gene are SGHAT and FQDESV (reference sequence). This CDR3 comprises 16 residues. Here the CDR3 DNA reads TGTGCCAGCAGCGCGTTACTAGCGGGAGGGGGCCATGAGCAGTTCTTC. This gives the protein CASSALLAGGGHEQFF.

Of note for this clonotype: A read error is possible here, since a much larger clone lies one base away. The rearrangement links TRBV20-1 to TRBJ2-5; 12 bases line up with TRBD2. The CDR3 runs to 15 residues. CDR1 and CDR2 (germline): DFQATT, SNEGSKA (reference sequence). CDR3: CSASWTSGNQEAQYF. The CDR3 bases are TGCAGTGCTAGTTGGACTAGCGGGAACCAAGAGGCCCAGTACTTC.

This clonotype was seen at least ten times. This chain links TRBV24-1 with TRBJ2-1, with D uncertain. The V and J ends lost 4 bases and 11 bases respectively, with 17 bases between them. Per germline, CDR1 KGHDR and CDR2 SFDVKD. The CDR3 sequence is 14 residues long. The CDR3 reads CATSDPWSGQKQFF. CDR3 DNA: TGTGCCACCAGTGACCCCTGGTCAGGCCAGAAGCAGTTCTTC.

This clonotype appeared a few times. The chain couples TRBV5-4 to TRBJ2-1; 9 nucleotides match TRBD2. Germline loops: CDR1 SGHNT, CDR2 YYREEE (reference sequence). This CDR3 spans 19 amino acids. V dropped 4 bases and J dropped 0; count of bases not matched to a gene: 14. This CDR3 is CASSGGNLAGWSSYNEQFF. The CDR3 DNA follows: TGTGCCAGCAGCGGAGGTAACCTAGCGGGGTGGAGCTCCTACAATGAGCAGTTCTTC.

This clonotype appeared many times. The chain recombines TRBV20-1 with TRBJ2-7; no firm D call. The V end lost 0 bases, the J end lost 5 bases, and 14 bases lay between the germline ends. CDR3 length: 14 residues. Germline assignment: CDR1 DFQATT and CDR2 SNEGSKA (reference sequence). CDR3 in amino acids: CSARESSSLDEQYF. The CDR3 coding sequence is TGCAGTGCTAGAGAAAGTAGCAGTTTGGACGAGCAGTACTTC.

With respect to this clonotype: A much larger clone is a single base away; this may be a read error. The gene calls are TRBV6-9 and TRBJ2-1; no definite D call. The germline CDR1 and CDR2 sequences are MNHGY and SVAAGI. V lost 6 bases and J 4 bases, leaving 1 base between the germline ends. The CDR3 runs 10 residues. CDR3 loop: CASRYNEQFF. DNA for the CDR3: TGTGCCAGCAGATACAATGAGCAGTTCTTC.

As regards this clonotype: At one of its ends the junction is not consistent with the germline gene, which may arise from a read error. V and J are TRBV6-2 or TRBV6-3 and TRBJ2-1; D may correspond to TRBD1 or TRBD2 (5 bases each). The CDR3 runs 16 residues. The V gene's germline CDR1 is MNHEY and CDR2 SVGEGT. CDR3 nucleotides: TGTGCCAGCAGTTGGTGGGGACGAGTATCCTACAATAAGCAGTTCTTC. Translated, it gives CASSWWGRVSYNKQFF.

This clonotype has at least ten counts. The rearrangement links TRBV6-2 or TRBV6-3 to TRBJ2-1, with TRBD2 identical over 11 bases. Trimming cost V 4 bases and J 7 bases; bases outside gene matches: 9. This CDR3 has 16 amino acids. The germline V gene has CDR1 MNHEY and CDR2 SVGEGT. CDR3 protein: CASSWTSGPNRNEQFF. CDR3 nucleotides: TGTGCCAGCAGTTGGACTAGCGGGCCCAATCGTAATGAGCAGTTCTTC.

The chain has TRBV2 and TRBJ1-5; TRBD1 matches at 7 bases. The length of the CDR3 is 13 residues. Germline CDR1 is SNHLY and CDR2 is FYNNEI. V lost 11 bases, J lost 4 bases, and 8 bases stayed unmatched. The CDR3: CAGGEGANQPQHF. The CDR3, as DNA: TGTGCCGGGGGGGAGGGGGCGAATCAGCCCCAGCATTTT.

This clonotype was counted between two and nine times. J is TRBJ1-2 and V is TRBV19; D gene ambiguous. The CDR3 has 16 amino acids. With 0 bases removed from V and 0 bases from J, the gap between germline ends came to 11 bases. Looked up from germline, CDR1 is LNHDA and CDR2 is SQIVND (reference sequence). DNA for the CDR3: TGTGCCAGTAGTATAGAGGGAACCCTCGCTAACTATGGCTACACCTTC. Residues: CASSIEGTLANYGYTF. The full variable domain, with the rest looked up from reference TRBV19 and TRBJ1-2, is DGGITQSPKYLFRKEGQNVTLSCEQNLNHDAMYWYRQDPGQGLRLIYYSQIVNDFQKGDIAEGYSVSREKKESFPLTVTSAQKNPTAFYLCASSIEGTLANYGYTFGSGTRLTVV.

This clonotype was seen many times. The chain has TRBV7-2 and TRBJ2-3; the D call may be TRBD1 or TRBD2 (7 bases each). V was cut by 4 bases and J by 3 bases, with 11 bases left in between. Germline CDR1 reads SGHTA; CDR2 reads FQGNSA. CDR3 length: 14 amino acids. CDR3 sequence reads: CASSSGGGTDTQYF. CDR3 nucleotide sequence: TGTGCCAGCAGCTCAGGGGGAGGGACAGATACGCAGTATTTT.

This clonotype has a count of ten or more. This chain joins TRBV28 and TRBJ2-3, with D maybe TRBD2 (6 bases). CDR3 size: 14 residues. The V and J ends lost 6 bases and 2 bases respectively, with 12 bases between them. Germline CDR1 is MDHEN and CDR2 is SYDVKM. CDR3 sequence reads: CASRLADNTDTQYF. CDR3 bases: TGTGCCAGCAGGTTAGCGGACAACACAGATACGCAGTATTTT. Full variable domain (outside the CDR3, taken from reference TRBV28 and TRBJ2-3): DVKVTQSSRYLVKRTGEKVFLECVQDMDHENMFWYRQDPGLGLRLIYFSYDVKMKEKGDIPEGYSVSREKKERFSLILESASTNQTSMYLCASRLADNTDTQYFGPGTRLTVL.

The table lists this clonotype with many counts. The V and J genes are TRBV12-3 or TRBV12-4 and TRBJ1-2; possibly TRBD1 for D (5 bases). Trimming removed 3 bases from V and 7 bases from J, with 6 bases in between. The CDR3 runs 11 residues. The DNA of the CDR3 is TGTGCCAGCAGTTTTCAGGGTGGCTACACCTTC. Its protein product is CASSFQGGYTF.

This clonotype appeared a few times. This chain joins TRBV6-2 or TRBV6-3 and TRBJ2-3; 8 bases map to TRBD2. The V segment lost 4 bases and the J segment 1 base; nucleotides outside the gene matches: 7. The germline V gene has CDR1 MNHEY and CDR2 SVGEGT. The CDR3 consists of 16 residues. CDR3 bases: TGTGCCAGCAGTTCCCCAACCGGGGGGGGCACAGATACGCAGTATTTT. Its translation is CASSSPTGGGTDTQYF.

There are many counts of this clonotype. This sequence joins TRBV20-1 and TRBJ1-4; D perhaps matches TRBD1 (6 bases). V shed 1 base and J shed 8 bases, with 20 bases lying between them. The germline gives CDR1 DFQATT, CDR2 SNEGSKA (reference sequence). The CDR3 spans 16 residues. CDR3 loop: CSARGGGAGKAEKLFF. CDR3 in DNA: TGCAGTGCTAGAGGCGGGGGGGCTGGGAAAGCCGAAAAACTGTTTTTT.